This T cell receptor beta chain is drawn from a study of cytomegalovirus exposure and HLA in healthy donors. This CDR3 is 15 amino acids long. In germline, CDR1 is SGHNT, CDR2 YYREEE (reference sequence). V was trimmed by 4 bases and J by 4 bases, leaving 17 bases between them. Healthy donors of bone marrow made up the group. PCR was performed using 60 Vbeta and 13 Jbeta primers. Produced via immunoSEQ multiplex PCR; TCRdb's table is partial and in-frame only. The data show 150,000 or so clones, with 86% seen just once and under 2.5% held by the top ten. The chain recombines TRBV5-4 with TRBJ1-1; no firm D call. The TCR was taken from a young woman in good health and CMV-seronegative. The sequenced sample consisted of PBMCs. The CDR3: CASSPPYARRTEAFF. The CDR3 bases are TGTGCCAGCAGCCCCCCCTATGCACGCCGCACTGAAGCTTTCTTT.